This passage covers 13 T cell receptor beta chains from one sample sequenced in a study of T-cell reconstitution after alpha-beta-depleted transplantation in children. Using unique molecular identifiers, the investigators prepared the TCRbeta library. MiXCR was run by TCRdb on the PCR reads, yielding one entry per CDR3 protein. The sample holds about 420,000 distinct CDR3 sequences, roughly 17% seen once. Sequenced material: PBMCs, mostly from graft donor cells, taken 360 days after TCRalphabeta/CD19-depleted stem cell transplant. These receptors were collected from a boy under two years old who had a stem cell transplant for Wiskott-Aldrich syndrome, so the T cells may come from the graft donor.

The V and J genes are TRBV11-2 and TRBJ2-5, with unresolved D. Germline V gives CDR1 SGHAT, CDR2 FQNNGV. Trimming shortened V by 0 bases and J by 7 bases, and 9 bases separated the two germline ends. The CDR3 spans 13 residues. Here the CDR3 DNA reads TGTGCCAGCAGCTTAGAAGTGGGGATGACCCAGTACTTC. Translating it yields CASSLEVGMTQYF.

V is TRBV19 and J is TRBJ2-3, with 9 bases identical to TRBD1. After removal of 4 bases from V and 3 bases from J, the junction contained 8 bases not matched to a gene. The CDR3 extends over 16 amino acids. The germline gives CDR1 LNHDA, CDR2 SQIVND (reference sequence). DNA for the CDR3: TGTGCCAGTAGTAAAGTTTGGACAGGGGTTACAGATACGCAGTATTTT. Protein sequence: CASSKVWTGVTDTQYF.

The chain links TRBV12-3 or TRBV12-4 to TRBJ2-5; 11 positions agree with TRBD1. With 5 bases clipped from V and 3 bases from J, the junction kept 2 bases outside the gene matches. The CDR3 runs to 14 residues. In DNA form, the CDR3 reads TGTGCCAGCAGTGGGGGACAGGGGGAAGAGACCCAGTACTTC. Its translation: CASSGGQGEETQYF.

This clonotype came up a few times. The V gene is TRBV4-1, the J gene TRBJ1-2; D is unresolved. V dropped 2 bases and J dropped 3 bases, with 10 bases sitting between them. This CDR3 has 14 residues. In germline, CDR1 is MGHRA, CDR2 YSYEKL. As DNA, the CDR3 is TGCGCCAGCAGCCAAACCCAAGGGTACTATGGCTACACCTTC. The encoded protein is CASSQTQGYYGYTF.

In this sample, this clonotype turned up once. The rearrangement links TRBV19 to TRBJ2-2; D is ambiguous. Germline V gives CDR1 LNHDA, CDR2 SQIVND (reference sequence). The CDR3 contains 15 residues. With 2 bases removed from V and 3 bases from J, the gap between germline ends came to 10 bases. CDR3 region: CASSILQTDTGELFF. CDR3 nucleotide sequence: TGTGCCAGTAGTATATTACAGACGGACACCGGGGAGCTGTTTTTT.

This chain joins TRBV20-1 and TRBJ1-1, with D perhaps TRBD1 (6 bases). Trimming shortened V by 6 bases and J by 1 base, and 18 bases separated the two germline ends. The CDR3 is 15 residues long. Looked up from germline, CDR1 is DFQATT and CDR2 is SNEGSKA (reference sequence). The CDR3 is CSAGGLLRGNTEAFF. The CDR3 nucleotides read TGCAGTGCAGGGGGACTCCTAAGGGGGAACACTGAAGCTTTCTTT.

The CDR3 protein is CSASPNYGTGSYEQYF. In nucleotides, the CDR3 is TGCAGTGCTAGTCCAAACTACGGGACTGGCTCCTACGAGCAGTACTTC. The gene calls are TRBV20-1 and TRBJ2-7; weak D call: TRBD2 (6 bases). CDR3 length: 16 residues. CDR1 DFQATT and CDR2 SNEGSKA come from the germline V gene (reference sequence). The germline V and J ends were trimmed by 3 bases and 0 bases, with 18 bases remaining between them.

This clonotype appeared a few times. The rearrangement links TRBV29-1 to TRBJ2-6; D is perhaps TRBD1 or TRBD2 (5 bases each). V gave up 6 bases and J gave up 2 bases, with 11 bases separating them. The CDR3 has 14 residues. CDR1 is SQVTM, CDR2 ANQGSEA, per germline. DNA for the CDR3: TGCAGCGTCTTGGGGGACGCTGGGGCCAACGTCCTGACTTTC. This encodes CSVLGDAGANVLTF. The whole variable domain, filled in from reference TRBV29-1 and TRBJ2-6, reads SAVISQKPSRDICQRGTSLTIQCQVDSQVTMMFWYRQQPGQSLTLIATANQGSEATYESGFVIDKFPISRPNLTFSTLTVSNMSPEDSSIYLCSVLGDAGANVLTFGAGSRLTVL.

This clonotype came up a few times. The chain recombines TRBV4-3 with TRBJ2-1, with D perhaps TRBD2 (6 bases). CDR3 size: 18 residues. The V gene lost 2 bases and the J gene lost 0 bases, with 17 bases spanning the gap. Germline V CDR1 and CDR2: LGHNA, YSLEER. CDR3 bases: TGCGCCAGCAGCCAAACGTGGGTAGCGGTAAGCTCCTACAATGAGCAGTTCTTC. Residues: CASSQTWVAVSSYNEQFF.

The chain uses TRBV4-1 and TRBJ1-4; possibly TRBD1 for D (5 bases). This CDR3 is 16 amino acids long. Germline assignment: CDR1 MGHRA and CDR2 YSYEKL. V lost 4 bases, J lost 8 bases, and 20 bases lay in between. CDR3: CASSPLKGREFEKLFF. The CDR3 DNA reads as TGCGCCAGCAGCCCTTTAAAGGGGAGGGAGTTCGAAAAACTGTTTTTT.

This rearrangement joins TRBV6-1 to TRBJ2-2, with TRBD1 matching over 9 bases. Germline lookup yields CDR1 MNHNS and CDR2 SASEGT. J gave up 0 bases and V 6 bases, and 8 bases lay outside the gene matches. The CDR3 runs to 17 residues. The CDR3 DNA sequence: TGTGCCAGCAGAGATGAGACAGGGGGGGCGAACACCGGGGAGCTGTTTTTT. Translating gives CASRDETGGANTGELFF.

The chain is built from TRBV2 and TRBJ2-7; the D is unclear. Trimming stripped 4 bases from V and 3 bases from J, with 13 bases between. The CDR3 spans 14 residues. Looked up from germline, CDR1 is SNHLY and CDR2 is FYNNEI. The CDR3 loop reads CASSASGRLYEQYF. For the CDR3, the DNA is TGTGCCAGCAGTGCAAGTGGCAGGCTCTACGAGCAGTACTTC.

In its sample, this clonotype was seen many times. The chain couples TRBV12-3 or TRBV12-4 to TRBJ2-3; TRBD2 matches at 7 bases. The CDR3 covers 14 residues. Trimming removed 3 bases from V and 7 bases from J; junction bases left unmatched: 7. In nucleotides, the CDR3 is TGTGCCAGCAGTTTTCCCGGGGGGATAAATACGCAGTATTTT. It encodes CASSFPGGINTQYF.